This TCR beta chain was identified during a study of persistence of HIV-infected CD4 T cells. Across the study: Up to roughly 200 mL blood was drawn at multiple time points; a couple of donors had single-time leukapheresis.

This nonspecific control used anti-CD3/anti-CD28 bead stimulation of CD4+ T cells. CD4+ T cells upregulating both CD40 ligand and CD69 were sorted as responding cells. The CDR3 has 15 amino acids. Germline V gene data show CDR1 as SGHNT and CDR2 as YYREEE (reference sequence). The germline V and J ends were trimmed by 1 base and 4 bases, with 14 bases remaining between them. The immunoSEQ assay was version 4, run in survey mode. Sequencing used immunoSEQ multiplex PCR; TCRdb keeps in-frame clones, though not all of them. The sample shows fewer than 45,000 clones, roughly nine tenths of them seen only once. Remarks on this clone: Its specificity is unknown.

Study outcomes and limitations: Rare CMV-responding cells carrying HIV-1 proviruses were not analyzed separately for TCR.

Source: CD4+ T cells sorted from PBMCs after approximately 19-hour stimulation, taken from a patient who received antiretroviral therapy. The sequence was collected from an adult woman with HIV who was CMV-seropositive. The chain carries TRBV5-4 and TRBJ1-2; D gene ambiguous. The CDR3 is CASSLRNFGGYGYTF. CDR3 nucleotide sequence: TGTGCCAGCAGCTTGAGGAATTTTGGTGGCTATGGCTACACCTTC.